This TCR beta chain is drawn from a study of CD8 T cells in Susac syndrome. RNA totalling roughly 0.45 to 1 ug underwent reverse transcription with random hexamers. Via MiXCR, TCRdb re-called the immunoSEQ multiplex PCR reads, giving one row per CDR3 protein. The sample lists roughly 130,000 distinct CDR3 sequences, roughly 94% occurring once. In germline, CDR1 is SGHTA, CDR2 FQGNSA. With 1 base clipped from V and 7 bases from J, the junction kept 2 bases outside the gene matches. The CDR3 loop spans 14 amino acids. Purification of the CD8+ and CD4+ T cells relied on negative isolation, and TEMRA cells underwent FACS enrichment.

V usage is TRBV7-2 and J usage is TRBJ1-2; 11 nucleotides agree with TRBD1. The sequenced material came from CD4+ T cells from PBMCs. The TCR originated in a human donor with multiple sclerosis. The CDR3 DNA sequence: TGTGCCAGCAGCTTAGGGACAGGGGGCTTTGGCTACACCTTC. Translating gives CASSLGTGGFGYTF. The variable domain in full, with the rest retrieved from reference TRBV7-2 and TRBJ1-2, is GAGVSQSPSNKVTEKGKDVELRCDPISGHTALYWYRQSLGQGLEFLIYFQGNSAPDKSGLPSDRFSAERTGGSVSTLTIQRTQQEDSAVYLCASSLGTGGFGYTFGSGTRLTVV.